Detailed here is one T cell receptor (beta chain). The source of the sample is a study of graft-versus-host responses after intestinal transplantation. Findings and limits, study-wide: Detection of GvH clones occurred in recipient marrow, and some had their first appearance in ileum or blood. Individuals carrying graft-donor T cell macrochimerism showed high graft-versus-host to host-versus-graft clonal ratios in allografts.

The authors combined roughly 200,000 CFSE-labeled responder cells with roughly 200,000 irradiated, violet-dye-labeled stimulator cells in plates. Proliferating CFSE-low CD3+CD4+ and CD3+CD8+ responders were sorted after the reaction. Measured with immunoSEQ multiplex PCR; TCRdb has only the in-frame clones, and not every one. The sample holds 20,000 or so clones, less than 40% seen once. This CDR3 is built from 14 residues. V was cut by 1 base and J by 5 bases, with 11 bases left in between. Looked up from germline, CDR1 is LNHNV and CDR2 is YYDKDF (reference sequence). This receptor was taken from a human patient who received an intestinal transplant. Sequences were derived from alloreactive CD8+ T cells from a mixed lymphocyte reaction culture, sampled before intestinal transplant. Stated subset: CFSE-low proliferating T cells sorted from roughly six-day pre-transplant mixed lymphocyte reaction (GvH or HvG direction). This chain links TRBV15 with TRBJ1-1, with D uncertain. The CDR3: CATSRADGVTEAFF. The CDR3, as DNA: TGTGCCACCAGCAGAGCTGATGGGGTTACTGAAGCTTTCTTT.